A single sample is the source of the 23 T cell receptor beta chains below, sequenced in a study of cytomegalovirus exposure and HLA in healthy donors. TCRdb's copy holds only in-frame clones and misses some; the assay was immunoSEQ multiplex PCR. Of over 100,000 clones listed, around nine tenths are singletons. Material: PBMCs. These receptors were collected from a woman aged 18-35 years in good health and CMV-seronegative.

The chain uses TRBV9 and TRBJ2-2, with 8 bases matching TRBD2. The CDR3 has 16 residues. With 4 bases clipped from V and 5 bases from J, the junction kept 10 bases outside the gene matches. CDR1 and CDR2 (germline): SGDLS, YYNGEE. The CDR3 here is CASSPGTSSRTGELFF. CDR3 sequence (DNA): TGTGCCAGCAGCCCAGGGACTAGTTCCAGAACCGGGGAGCTGTTTTTT. Full variable domain (outside the CDR3, taken from reference TRBV9 and TRBJ2-2): DSGVTQTPKHLITATGQRVTLRCSPRSGDLSVYWYQQSLDQGLQFLIQYYNGEERAKGNILERFSAQQFPDLHSELNLSSLELGDSALYFCASSPGTSSRTGELFFGEGSRLTVL.

J is TRBJ2-7 and V is TRBV5-3; 7 bases align to TRBD2. TRBV5-3 is designated an ORF whose function remains uncertain. J gave up 3 bases and V 1 base, and 10 bases lay outside the gene matches. The CDR3 is 16 amino acids. DNA for the CDR3: TGTGCCAGAAGCTTGTTTACGGGTCGGGGGGACTACGAGCAGTACTTC. Amino acids: CARSLFTGRGDYEQYF.

The rearrangement links TRBV5-1 to TRBJ2-3; no clear D gene. V lost 0 bases, J lost 1 base, and 9 bases lay in between. This CDR3 comprises 15 residues. The germline CDR1 and CDR2 sequences are SGHRS and YFSETQ. CDR3 in DNA: TGCGCCAGCAGCTTGGTTTTGGCGGGCACAGATACGCAGTATTTT. Translation gives CASSLVLAGTDTQYF.

This clone was counted a few times. Within the sample, other DNA sequences also encode this same CDR3. The gene calls are TRBV20-1 and TRBJ2-7; D is unclear. V was cut by 2 bases and J by 3 bases, with 5 bases left in between. CDR1 is DFQATT and CDR2 is SNEGSKA in the germline V gene (reference sequence). The CDR3 runs to 11 residues. CDR3 amino acids: CSARSGYEQYF. The CDR3 DNA reads as TGCAGTGCTAGATCCGGCTACGAGCAGTACTTC.

V gene TRBV11-2 combines with J gene TRBJ1-1; 7 bases fit TRBD1. Germline lookup yields CDR1 SGHAT and CDR2 FQNNGV. V was clipped by 3 bases and J by 2 bases; unmatched bases: 6. The CDR3 runs to 15 residues. CDR3 amino acids: CASSFQGDPNTEAFF. DNA of the CDR3: TGTGCCAGCAGCTTCCAGGGGGACCCTAACACTGAAGCTTTCTTT.

The gene calls are TRBV7-9 and TRBJ1-1; D is perhaps TRBD1 (6 bases). Looked up from germline, CDR1 is SEHNR and CDR2 is FQNEAQ (reference sequence). This CDR3 has 15 amino acids. V lost 5 bases and J lost 1, with 14 bases in between. This CDR3 is CASSPRGYQNTEAFF. The CDR3 region has the DNA TGTGCCAGCAGCCCAAGGGGGTACCAGAACACTGAAGCTTTCTTT.

This clone was seen a single time. The chain carries TRBV6-5 and TRBJ1-4, with 8 bases that match TRBD1. CDR3 size: 14 residues. The V gene end was trimmed by 6 bases and the J gene end by 1 base; junction bases not matched to a gene: 1. The germline V gene has CDR1 MNHEY and CDR2 SVGAGI. The CDR3 DNA follows: TGTGCCAGCAGCAGGGGGCAAACTAATGAAAAACTGTTTTTT. This sequence encodes CASSRGQTNEKLFF.

This clone was recorded only once. One end of the junction varies from germline; a read error may be responsible. This chain joins TRBV4-2 and TRBJ2-1, with 7 positions matching TRBD2. The CDR3 extends over 11 amino acids. Germline V gives CDR1 LGHNA, CDR2 YNFKEQ. The chain's CDR3 is CASSLGLERLF. CDR3 coding DNA: TGTGCCAGCAGCCTCGGACTAGAGAGGCTCTTC.

The chain couples TRBV7-8 to TRBJ2-3, with 8 bases fitting TRBD1. The CDR3 runs to 13 residues. J was trimmed by 4 bases and V by 6 bases; bases with no gene match: 3. Germline CDR1 is SGHVS and CDR2 is FQNEAQ. As DNA, the CDR3 is TGTGCCAGCAGGCTACAGGGGGCAGATACGCAGTATTTT. Translation: CASRLQGADTQYF.

The rearrangement uses TRBV6-6 and TRBJ1-5; D gene ambiguous. V lost 0 bases, J lost 4 bases, and 4 bases lay in between. From germline, CDR1 is MNHNY and CDR2 SVGAGI (reference sequence). The CDR3 is made up of 13 amino acids. This chain's CDR3 is CASSYSPNQPQHF. The CDR3 DNA follows: TGTGCCAGCAGTTACTCCCCTAATCAGCCCCAGCATTTT.

The gene calls are TRBV5-4 and TRBJ2-1, with 8 bases fitting TRBD1. Looked up from germline, CDR1 is SGHNT and CDR2 is YYREEE (reference sequence). CDR3 length: 14 amino acids. V dropped 3 bases and J dropped 7; count of bases not matched to a gene: 6. As DNA, the CDR3 is TGTGCCAGCAGCTACCGAGACAGGGGAAATGAGCAGTTCTTC. Protein product: CASSYRDRGNEQFF.

The rearrangement joins TRBV6-6 to TRBJ2-1; D is perhaps TRBD1 (6 bases). Germline V gene sequence: CDR1 MNHNY, CDR2 SVGAGI (reference sequence). The CDR3 is 15 residues long. Trimming removed 2 bases from V and 7 bases from J, with 15 bases in between. The DNA of the CDR3 is TGTGCCAGCAGTTACCACATCACACAGGGTAATGAGCAGTTCTTC. It specifies CASSYHITQGNEQFF.

This clone was picked up a small number of times. This chain connects TRBV6-5 to TRBJ2-1; weak D call: TRBD2 (5 bases). The germline V gene has CDR1 MNHEY and CDR2 SVGAGI. V dropped 0 bases and J dropped 5 bases, with 8 bases sitting between them. The CDR3 covers 14 residues. CDR3: CASSYSGRDNEQFF. CDR3 nucleotide sequence: TGTGCCAGCAGTTACTCCGGGCGGGACAATGAGCAGTTCTTC.

This clone was seen just once. The J gene is TRBJ1-1, the V gene TRBV27; TRBD1 matches 7 bases. The CDR3 consists of 14 residues. Germline V gene sequence: CDR1 MNHEY, CDR2 SMNVEV (reference sequence). V gave up 6 bases and J gave up 4 bases; unmatched junction bases: 8. CDR3 loop: CASSRDRVGTEAFF. CDR3 DNA: TGTGCCAGCAGCCGTGACAGGGTGGGCACTGAAGCTTTCTTT.

As to this clone: This same CDR3 is encoded by further DNA sequences in the sample. The chain recombines TRBV20-1 with TRBJ2-1; no clear D. Germline CDR1 is DFQATT and CDR2 is SNEGSKA (reference sequence). The CDR3 sequence is 11 residues long. The ends were cut back, 2 bases at V and 4 bases at J, with 3 bases in the middle. CDR3 sequence reads: CSARPYNEQFF. The CDR3, as DNA: TGCAGTGCTAGACCTTACAATGAGCAGTTCTTC.

The chain employs TRBV28 and TRBJ2-7, with 10 bases that match TRBD1. Germline V gene data show CDR1 as MDHEN and CDR2 as SYDVKM. CDR3 length equals 16 residues. The J segment lost 4 bases and the V segment lost 4 bases, leaving 10 bases of the junction unmatched. Here the CDR3 DNA reads TGTGCCAGCAGTTCCATCGGGACAGGGGATCTGTACGAGCAGTACTTC. This encodes CASSSIGTGDLYEQYF.

The count of this clone is one. The chain has TRBV20-1 and TRBJ2-3; no firm D call. Germline values: CDR1 DFQATT, CDR2 SNEGSKA (reference sequence). Trimming cost V 7 bases and J 1 base, with 6 bases left between them. CDR3 length: 11 amino acids. CDR3 protein: CSGLRTDTQYF. The DNA for the CDR3 is TGCAGTGGACTTCGCACAGATACGCAGTATTTT.

DNA for the CDR3: TGTGCCAGCAGCTTCAGCGCCGGCTACACCTTC. Translation: CASSFSAGYTF. The genes are TRBV5-6 and TRBJ1-2, with unresolved D. The CDR3 covers 11 residues. Germline lookup yields CDR1 SGHDT and CDR2 YYEEEE. Trimming pared 2 bases from V and 8 bases from J, leaving 7 bases between.

The rearrangement joins TRBV6-5 to TRBJ1-6; 7 positions agree with TRBD1. The CDR3 runs 15 residues. Germline CDR1 reads MNHEY; CDR2 reads SVGAGI. Trimming took 2 bases from V and 5 from J; bases not matched to a gene: 3. DNA of the CDR3: TGTGCCAGCAGTTACGGGGACAGTAATAATTCACCCCTCCACTTT. It yields the protein CASSYGDSNNSPLHF.

The chain employs TRBV28 and TRBJ2-1, with D uncertain. Between the trimmed V and J ends, which lost 6 bases and 2 bases, there was a span of 11 bases. From germline, CDR1 is MDHEN and CDR2 SYDVKM. This CDR3 region has 14 residues. The CDR3 nucleotides read TGTGCCAGCAGCCCCCTCAGGACCTACAATGAGCAGTTCTTC. Its translation is CASSPLRTYNEQFF.

The chain links TRBV5-4 to TRBJ2-6; D possibly corresponds to TRBD1 (6 bases). The CDR3 spans 13 residues. Trimming removed 7 bases at V and 4 bases at J, with 9 bases between. CDR1 is SGHNT, CDR2 YYREEE, per germline (reference sequence). The CDR3 DNA reads as TGTGCCAGCTCAGGACAGGGGGCCAACGTCCTGACTTTC. Its translation is CASSGQGANVLTF.

This sequence joins TRBV5-1 and TRBJ2-5; D is unclear. The germline V and J ends were trimmed by 0 bases and 2 bases, with 8 bases remaining between them. The CDR3 contains 14 residues. The germline CDR1 and CDR2 sequences are SGHRS and YFSETQ. The CDR3 bases are TGCGCCAGCAGCTTGGTACCGGAGCAAGAGACCCAGTACTTC. Translating gives CASSLVPEQETQYF.

The chain employs TRBV25-1 and TRBJ1-2; no definite D call. Germline CDR1 reads MGHDK; CDR2 reads SYGVNS. Trimming stripped 1 base from V and 4 bases from J, with 13 bases between. The CDR3 spans 15 residues. This chain's CDR3 is CASSESSGPFYGYTF. CDR3 bases: TGTGCCAGCAGTGAATCTTCAGGCCCCTTCTATGGCTACACCTTC.